The 32 T cell receptor beta chains below were found in one sample sequenced in a study of blood T cell repertoires in COVID-19. Measured with immunoSEQ multiplex PCR; TCRdb has only the in-frame clones, and not every one. Of about 45,000 clones in the sample, over 75% were seen once. What was sequenced was peripheral blood. These receptors all come from a human donor in a cohort sampled during active COVID-19.

The chain links TRBV5-1 to TRBJ1-1; 11 nucleotides line up with TRBD1. Germline CDR1 reads SGHRS; CDR2 reads YFSETQ. V shed 1 base and J 3 bases; nucleotides not matched to a gene: 8. The CDR3 runs to 17 residues. CDR3 region: CASSLNPGTGGYTEAFF. DNA for the CDR3: TGCGCCAGCAGCTTGAACCCCGGGACAGGGGGTTACACTGAAGCTTTCTTT.

Only one count was recorded for this clone. This chain links TRBV3-1 (or the pseudogene TRBV3-2) with TRBJ2-7; 11 bases match TRBD2. This CDR3 is built from 15 residues. With 1 base clipped from V and 6 bases from J, the junction kept 5 bases outside the gene matches. Germline V gene lookup returns CDR1 LGHDT and CDR2 YNNKEL (reference sequence). CDR3 loop: CASSQGGLAGGEQYF. In DNA, the CDR3 is TGTGCCAGCAGCCAAGGTGGGCTAGCGGGAGGCGAGCAGTACTTC.

The chain carries TRBV18 and TRBJ2-7, with a tentative D call TRBD1 (6 bases). Between the trimmed V and J ends, which lost 1 base and 6 bases, there was a span of 7 bases. The germline V gene has CDR1 KGHSH and CDR2 LQKENI. The CDR3 runs 12 residues. This chain's CDR3 is CASSPQGVEQYF. CDR3 DNA sequence: TGTGCCAGCTCACCACAGGGGGTCGAGCAGTACTTC.

This chain connects TRBV4-2 to TRBJ2-3, with TRBD2 matching 7 bases. The CDR3 has 16 amino acids. Per germline, CDR1 LGHNA and CDR2 YNFKEQ. J lost 6 bases, V lost 3 bases, and 12 bases had no gene match. CDR3 loop: CASSQTSGMGPDTQYF. DNA of the CDR3: TGTGCCAGCAGCCAGACCAGCGGGATGGGGCCCGATACGCAGTATTTT.

In this sample, this clone turned up many times. The V gene is TRBV7-6, the J gene TRBJ2-3, with a tentative D call TRBD2 (5 bases). CDR3 size: 15 residues. Germline CDR1 is SGHVS and CDR2 is FNYEAQ. Trimming removed 1 base from V and 0 bases from J, with 8 bases in between. The CDR3 protein is CASSLDGGSTDTQYF. The DNA of the CDR3 is TGTGCCAGCAGCTTAGACGGAGGAAGCACAGATACGCAGTATTTT.

The chain's CDR3 is CASSQDRQGAQTGELFF. CDR3 DNA: TGCGCCAGCAGCCAAGATCGGCAGGGGGCGCAAACCGGGGAGCTGTTTTTT. The chain has TRBV4-1 and TRBJ2-2; TRBD1 aligns across 8 bases. V lost 0 bases, J lost 5 bases, and 8 bases stayed unmatched. Germline CDR1 and CDR2: MGHRA and YSYEKL. CDR3 size: 17 residues.

J is TRBJ1-6 and V is TRBV2, with TRBD1 identical over 8 bases. The trim removed 7 bases at V and 7 bases at J, leaving 9 bases unmatched. The germline CDR1 and CDR2 sequences are SNHLY and FYNNEI. This CDR3 contains 15 residues. The CDR3 spells CASKKQGAQNSPLHF. CDR3 sequence (DNA): TGTGCCAGCAAAAAGCAGGGGGCTCAGAATTCACCCCTCCACTTT.

J is TRBJ1-1 and V is TRBV5-6; 9 positions match TRBD1. The CDR3 loop spans 15 amino acids. V shed 4 bases, J shed 1 base, and the junction held 5 bases outside the gene matches. Germline V gene sequence: CDR1 SGHDT, CDR2 YYEEEE. CDR3 in DNA: TGTGCCAGCAGCCCGGGACAGGGAGCGAACACTGAAGCTTTCTTT. Protein sequence: CASSPGQGANTEAFF. Full variable domain (missing parts from reference TRBV5-6 and TRBJ1-1): DAGVTQSPTHLIKTRGQQVTLRCSPKSGHDTVSWYQQALGQGPQFIFQYYEEEERQRGNFPDRFSGHQFPNYSSELNVNALLLGDSALYLCASSPGQGANTEAFFGQGTRLTVV.

The gene calls are TRBV19 and TRBJ1-2; 9 bases match TRBD1. V was clipped by 5 bases and J by 4 bases; unmatched bases: 11. Per the germline V gene, CDR1 is LNHDA and CDR2 is SQIVND (reference sequence). The CDR3 length is 16 residues. The CDR3 spells CASSPRGQGPTYGYTF. CDR3 coding DNA: TGTGCCAGTAGTCCTCGGGGACAGGGACCTACCTATGGCTACACCTTC.

This chain joins TRBV12-5 and TRBJ1-2, with 7 nucleotides matching TRBD1. Germline V gives CDR1 LGHNT, CDR2 FRNRAP. The CDR3 contains 11 residues. Trimming removed 6 bases from V and 12 bases from J; junction bases left unmatched: 7. DNA of the CDR3: TGTGCTAGTGGCAACCAACAGGGGAACACCTTC. Translated, it gives CASGNQQGNTF.

This clone appeared a few times. The CDR3 region is CATSDFRQGARNEQFF. CDR3 coding DNA: TGTGCCACCAGTGATTTTCGACAGGGGGCTAGAAATGAGCAGTTCTTC. The V gene is TRBV24-1, the J gene TRBJ2-1, with 10 bases that match TRBD1. The junction had 6 bases not matched to a gene; V was cut back by 1 base and J by 7 bases. This CDR3 is 16 amino acids long. Germline CDR1 reads KGHDR; CDR2 reads SFDVKD.

The V call is TRBV6-2 or TRBV6-3, the J call TRBJ2-2, with D hard to call. Trimming pared 2 bases from V and 0 bases from J, leaving 4 bases between. In germline, CDR1 is MNHEY, CDR2 SVGEGT. The CDR3 has 14 amino acids. CDR3 region: CASSYTANTGELFF. As DNA, the CDR3 is TGTGCCAGCAGTTACACAGCGAACACCGGGGAGCTGTTTTTT.

V gene TRBV2 combines with J gene TRBJ2-1, with 10 bases that match TRBD2. V shed 2 bases and J 3 bases; nucleotides not matched to a gene: 4. Looked up from germline, CDR1 is SNHLY and CDR2 is FYNNEI. The CDR3 length is 16 residues. CDR3 sequence: CASSERLAGVYNEQFF. As DNA, the CDR3 is TGTGCCAGCAGTGAACGCCTAGCGGGGGTCTACAATGAGCAGTTCTTC.

The V gene is TRBV6-6, the J gene TRBJ2-5; 14 bases match TRBD2. Germline values: CDR1 MNHNY, CDR2 SVGAGI (reference sequence). This CDR3 region has 18 residues. With V trimmed by 5 bases and J by 4 bases, 12 bases remained unmatched. This CDR3 is CASSPSSPGLAGVETQYF. The CDR3 DNA follows: TGTGCCAGCAGTCCCTCCTCCCCGGGACTAGCGGGAGTAGAGACCCAGTACTTC.

The count of this clone is one. The chain uses TRBV19 and TRBJ2-2; weak D call: TRBD2 (6 bases). The CDR3 is made up of 15 amino acids. Trimming stripped 1 base from V and 3 bases from J, with 9 bases between. Germline CDR1 LNHDA, CDR2 SQIVND (reference sequence). The chain's CDR3 is CASSIGGDDTGELFF. Written as DNA, the CDR3 is TGTGCCAGTAGTATAGGGGGGGATGACACCGGGGAGCTGTTTTTT.

The CDR3 DNA is TGCGCCAGCAGTGATGAGGCCTTCTCTGGAAACACCATATATTTT. Translating it yields CASSDEAFSGNTIYF. J is TRBJ1-3 and V is TRBV10-1; no firm D call. In germline, CDR1 is WNHNN, CDR2 SYGVQD (reference sequence). Trimming cost V 3 bases and J 0 bases, with 9 bases left between them. This CDR3 spans 15 amino acids.

This clone appeared many times. The chain joins TRBV5-1 to TRBJ2-1; a weak D match, TRBD1 (6 bases). V was trimmed by 5 bases and J by 5 bases, leaving 11 bases between them. This CDR3 spans 13 amino acids. The germline CDR1 and CDR2 sequences are SGHRS and YFSETQ. The CDR3 coding sequence is TGCGCCAGCAGACGGGACACAGACAATGAGCAGTTCTTC. It encodes CASRRDTDNEQFF. Using reference TRBV5-1 and TRBJ2-1 for the parts outside the CDR3, the full variable domain is KAGVTQTPRYLIKTRGQQVTLSCSPISGHRSVSWYQQTPGQGLQFLFEYFSETQRNKGNFPGRFSGRQFSNSRSEMNVSTLELGDSALYLCASRRDTDNEQFFGPGTRLTVL.

The chain recombines TRBV19 with TRBJ2-1, with 8 bases that match TRBD1. The CDR3 totals 17 residues. Looked up from germline, CDR1 is LNHDA and CDR2 is SQIVND (reference sequence). V shed 5 bases, J shed 2 bases, and the junction held 11 bases outside the gene matches. Written as DNA, the CDR3 is TGTGCCAGTAGTGGGGGGCGGACAGGGAGGACCTACAATGAGCAGTTCTTC. As protein: CASSGGRTGRTYNEQFF.

This chain links TRBV11-3 with TRBJ2-2; 7 bases map to TRBD1. CDR3 length: 14 residues. The J segment lost 9 bases and the V segment lost 5 bases, leaving 9 bases of the junction unmatched. Looked up from germline, CDR1 is SGHNT and CDR2 is YENEEA. CDR3: CASSPGDSQRELFF. CDR3 DNA sequence: TGTGCCAGCAGCCCAGGGGACAGCCAAAGGGAGCTGTTTTTT.

The chain carries TRBV5-8 and TRBJ2-1; D remains unclear. V was trimmed by 4 bases and J by 3 bases, leaving 14 bases between them. CDR3 length: 15 amino acids. Per the germline V gene, CDR1 is SGHTS and CDR2 is YDEGEE. CDR3 amino acids: CASSPTWPNYNEQFF. The CDR3 coding sequence is TGTGCCAGCAGCCCAACGTGGCCAAACTACAATGAGCAGTTCTTC.

The V and J genes are TRBV27 and TRBJ2-3; 14 bases line up with TRBD2. Germline trimming cut 5 bases from V and 0 bases from J; bases unmatched to any gene: 10. CDR1 is MNHEY and CDR2 is SMNVEV in the germline V gene (reference sequence). The CDR3 sequence is 19 residues long. In nucleotides, the CDR3 is TGTGCCAGCAGTGGGGGGTTGGGACTAGCGGGAGTTAGCACAGATACGCAGTATTTT. Amino acids: CASSGGLGLAGVSTDTQYF.

The rearrangement links TRBV7-2 to TRBJ1-2; D uncertain. The germline V gene has CDR1 SGHTA and CDR2 FQGNSA. The CDR3 sequence is 11 residues long. Trimming took 5 bases from V and 3 from J, leaving 4 bases between them. CDR3 DNA sequence: TGTGCCAGCAGCCCCGACTATGGCTACACCTTC. It encodes CASSPDYGYTF.

V and J are TRBV19 and TRBJ1-1; D remains ambiguous. There are 15 residues in the CDR3. V lost 8 bases and J lost 3, with 19 bases in between. The V gene's germline CDR1 is LNHDA and CDR2 SQIVND (reference sequence). CDR3 sequence (DNA): TGTGCCAGTGGGCAGACGGGGAAGCGGCACACTGAAGCTTTCTTT. Translating gives CASGQTGKRHTEAFF.

V gene TRBV10-2 combines with J gene TRBJ2-1, with 14 bases aligning to TRBD2. V trimming: 7 bases; J trimming: 2 bases; junction bases outside the gene matches: 13. Germline V CDR1 and CDR2: WSHSY, SAAADI. The length of the CDR3 is 19 residues. Written as DNA, the CDR3 is TGCGCCAGCACCCCCGGGCGACTAGCGGGAGGGAGTGCCTACAATGAGCAGTTCTTC. It is translated as CASTPGRLAGGSAYNEQFF.

The CDR3 nucleotides are TGTGCCACCAGTGTCTCCGGGGTTGGTACGCAGTATTTT. Protein product: CATSVSGVGTQYF. V and J are TRBV24-1 and TRBJ2-3, with D possibly TRBD2 on 5 matching bases. The CDR3 has 13 residues. V lost 5 bases and J lost 8, with 13 bases in between. Germline lookup yields CDR1 KGHDR and CDR2 SFDVKD.

This rearrangement joins TRBV3-1 (or the pseudogene TRBV3-2) to TRBJ2-3; 9 nucleotides line up with TRBD2. The junction had 7 bases not matched to a gene; V was cut back by 1 base and J by 2 bases. The CDR3 has 17 residues. The germline V gene encodes CDR1 LGHDT and CDR2 YNNKEL (reference sequence). As DNA, the CDR3 is TGTGCCAGCAGCCAAGCGATGGCGGGAGGGCCCACAGATACGCAGTATTTT. This gives the protein CASSQAMAGGPTDTQYF.

V usage is TRBV4-3 and J usage is TRBJ2-7, with TRBD2 matching over 8 bases. The CDR3 length is 17 residues. The germline gives CDR1 LGHNA, CDR2 YSLEER. The V gene end was trimmed by 1 base and the J gene end by 0 bases; junction bases not matched to a gene: 8. CDR3 bases: TGCGCCAGCAGCCAAGGTCTATCGGGAGGGAGCTCCTACGAGCAGTACTTC. Its translation is CASSQGLSGGSSYEQYF.

The genes are TRBV12-3 or TRBV12-4 and TRBJ1-2; the match to TRBD1 covers 9 bases. J lost 5 bases, V lost 4 bases, and 2 bases had no gene match. This CDR3 comprises 13 residues. CDR3 DNA sequence: TGTGCCAGCAGTTATGGACAGGGGTATGGCTACACCTTC. It codes for CASSYGQGYGYTF.

The rearrangement uses TRBV11-3 and TRBJ2-1, with D possibly being TRBD1 (6 bases). Germline V gene data show CDR1 as SGHNT and CDR2 as YENEEA. The V end was cut by 5 bases, the J end by 10 bases, with 12 bases between. CDR3 size: 12 residues. DNA for the CDR3: TGTGCCAGCAGCCCCACAGGGTGCGAGCAGTTCTTC. It is translated as CASSPTGCEQFF.

This clone was recorded once. The chain employs TRBV18 and TRBJ2-1; D is unclear. CDR1 and CDR2 from the germline V gene are KGHSH and LQKENI. The CDR3 runs to 15 residues. Trimming pared 5 bases from V and 0 bases from J, leaving 11 bases between. In DNA form, the CDR3 reads TGTGCCAGCTCAGGCGGCCCGAGCTCCTACAATGAGCAGTTCTTC. Translating it yields CASSGGPSSYNEQFF.

This rearrangement joins TRBV30 to TRBJ2-3, with a tentative D call TRBD2 (6 bases). Trimming stripped 1 base from V and 4 bases from J, with 9 bases between. The CDR3 spans 13 residues. Germline V CDR1 and CDR2: GTSNPN, SVGIG (reference sequence). The CDR3, as DNA: TGTGCCTGGAGTGGGAGGGCCCCAGATACGCAGTATTTT. Translated: CAWSGRAPDTQYF. Variable domain in full (rest from reference TRBV30 and TRBJ2-3): SQTIHQWPATLVQPVGSPLSLECTVEGTSNPNLYWYRQAAGRGLQLLFYSVGIGQISSEVPQNLSASRPQDRQFILSSKKLLLSDSGFYLCAWSGRAPDTQYFGPGTRLTVL.

J is TRBJ2-7 and V is TRBV3-1 (or the pseudogene TRBV3-2); 9 nucleotides align to TRBD2. Trimming took 4 bases from V and 0 from J; bases not matched to a gene: 13. The germline V gene encodes CDR1 LGHDT and CDR2 YNNKEL (reference sequence). This CDR3 has 18 residues. The CDR3 bases are TGTGCCAGCAGCCGTAGACTAGCGGCTAGCCCTACCTCCTACGAGCAGTACTTC. Encoded protein: CASSRRLAASPTSYEQYF.